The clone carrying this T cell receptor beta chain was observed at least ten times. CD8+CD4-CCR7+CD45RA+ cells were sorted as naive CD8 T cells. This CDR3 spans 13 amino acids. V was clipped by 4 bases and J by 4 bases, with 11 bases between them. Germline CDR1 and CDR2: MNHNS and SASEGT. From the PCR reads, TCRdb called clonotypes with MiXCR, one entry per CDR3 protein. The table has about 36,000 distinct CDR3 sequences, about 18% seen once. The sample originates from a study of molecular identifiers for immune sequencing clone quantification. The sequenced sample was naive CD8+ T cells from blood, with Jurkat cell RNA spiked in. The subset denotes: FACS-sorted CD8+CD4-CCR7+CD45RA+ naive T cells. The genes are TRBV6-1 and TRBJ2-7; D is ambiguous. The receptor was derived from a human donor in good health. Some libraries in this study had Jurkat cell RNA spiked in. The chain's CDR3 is CASSASWDYEQYF. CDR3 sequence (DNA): TGTGCCAGCAGTGCAAGCTGGGATTACGAGCAGTACTTC.